Following are 4 T cell receptor beta chains from one sample sequenced in a study of T cells in Graves' hyperthyroidism and ophthalmopathy. TCR beta CDR3 sequences were amplified from RNA transcripts. First-round RT-PCR targeting the TCR CDR3 was performed with the HTBI primer set. In TCRdb, the multiplex PCR reads were re-called with MiXCR into one record per CDR3 protein. The data contain about 420,000 distinct CDR3 sequences, 15% to 19% of them singletons. Sequenced: blood. These receptors all stem from a young woman with Graves' hyperthyroidism.

This clonotype was recorded a few times. The V and J genes are TRBV19 and TRBJ1-3, with D unclear. This CDR3 comprises 13 residues. V gave up 4 bases and J gave up 0 bases, with 4 bases separating them. Germline CDR1 LNHDA, CDR2 SQIVND (reference sequence). The CDR3: CASSTDSGNTIYF. The CDR3 bases are TGTGCCAGTAGTACAGACTCTGGAAACACCATATATTTT.

In its sample, this clonotype was seen many times. V usage is TRBV5-6 and J usage is TRBJ2-1, with D perhaps matching TRBD1 or TRBD2 (6 bases each). Deletions cut 7 bases from V and 6 bases from J, with 14 bases between. Per germline, CDR1 SGHDT and CDR2 YYEEEE. This CDR3 has 13 amino acids. CDR3 in DNA: TGTGCCAGCGGGGTAGGGGGGCGCAATGAGCAGTTCTTC. Translation gives CASGVGGRNEQFF.

This clonotype has a count of ten or more. This chain uses TRBV5-1 with TRBJ2-2; 7 positions agree with TRBD1. This CDR3 spans 16 amino acids. Germline CDR1 is SGHRS and CDR2 is YFSETQ. V lost 0 bases, J lost 5 bases, and 7 bases stayed unmatched. DNA of the CDR3: TGCGCCAGCAGCTTGGGTGGACAGGCGAGAACCGGGGAGCTGTTTTTT. Amino acid sequence: CASSLGGQARTGELFF.

V and J are TRBV5-1 and TRBJ2-7; 8 bases map to TRBD2. This CDR3 is built from 15 residues. V lost 1 base to trimming and J lost 5 bases; unmatched junction nucleotides: 8. From germline, CDR1 is SGHRS and CDR2 YFSETQ. The CDR3 loop is CASSLRGGPQHEQYF. The CDR3 DNA sequence: TGCGCCAGCAGCTTGCGGGGGGGGCCCCAGCACGAGCAGTACTTC.